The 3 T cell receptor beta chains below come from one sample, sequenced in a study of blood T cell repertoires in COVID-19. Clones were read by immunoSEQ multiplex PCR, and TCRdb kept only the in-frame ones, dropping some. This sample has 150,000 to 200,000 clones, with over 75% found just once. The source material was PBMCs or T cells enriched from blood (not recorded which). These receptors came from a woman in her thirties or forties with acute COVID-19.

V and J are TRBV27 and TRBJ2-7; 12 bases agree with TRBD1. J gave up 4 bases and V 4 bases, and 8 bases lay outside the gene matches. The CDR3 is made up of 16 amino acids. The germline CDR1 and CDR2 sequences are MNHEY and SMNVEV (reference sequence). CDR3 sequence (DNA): TGTGCCAGCAGTTCGCGTGCGGGACAGGGGGCATACGAGCAGTACTTC. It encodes CASSSRAGQGAYEQYF.

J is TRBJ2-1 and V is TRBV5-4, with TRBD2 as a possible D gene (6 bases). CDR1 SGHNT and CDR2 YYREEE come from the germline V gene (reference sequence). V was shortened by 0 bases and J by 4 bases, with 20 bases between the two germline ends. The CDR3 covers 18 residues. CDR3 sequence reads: CASSLGGGAGNLYNEQFF. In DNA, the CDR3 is TGTGCCAGCAGCTTGGGGGGTGGGGCGGGGAACCTATACAATGAGCAGTTCTTC.

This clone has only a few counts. CDR3 residues: CASSARQGGAETQYF. CDR3 sequence (DNA): TGTGCCAGCAGCGCCCGACAGGGGGGGGCGGAGACCCAGTACTTC. The chain joins TRBV7-9 to TRBJ2-5, with 9 bases identical to TRBD1. Germline V gives CDR1 SEHNR, CDR2 FQNEAQ (reference sequence). The CDR3 loop spans 15 amino acids. Trimming took 5 bases from V and 5 from J; bases not matched to a gene: 9.